Presented here are 13 T cell receptor beta chains from one specimen sequenced in a study of T cells after posttransplantation cyclophosphamide. Repertoires were generated with immunoSEQ multiplex PCR, while TCRdb's copy carries only in-frame clones and drops some. The sample holds about 52,000 clones, roughly 94% seen once. The specimen sequenced was PBMCs. The receptors shown here come from a woman in her 30s in good health and a related stem cell transplant donor.

DNA of the CDR3: TGTGCCAGCAGACCTACAGGGGTATTTGTGGGTTCACCCCTCCACTTT. Translating it yields CASRPTGVFVGSPLHF. This sequence joins TRBV27 and TRBJ1-6, with 7 nucleotides matching TRBD1. The CDR3 is made up of 16 amino acids. V was pared by 6 bases and J by 9 bases, with 14 bases of the junction left unmatched. Germline V gene sequence: CDR1 MNHEY, CDR2 SMNVEV (reference sequence).

This clone was found once. This sequence joins TRBV5-6 and TRBJ1-3; a weak D match, TRBD1 (5 bases). Trimming stripped 6 bases from V and 4 bases from J, with 20 bases between. Germline CDR1 reads SGHDT; CDR2 reads YYEEEE. This CDR3 has 16 amino acids. CDR3 region: CASTRGGVLFGNTIYF. CDR3 DNA sequence: TGTGCCAGCACTCGGGGAGGGGTTCTATTCGGAAACACCATATATTTT. Full variable domain (outside the CDR3, taken from reference TRBV5-6 and TRBJ1-3): DAGVTQSPTHLIKTRGQQVTLRCSPKSGHDTVSWYQQALGQGPQFIFQYYEEEERQRGNFPDRFSGHQFPNYSSELNVNALLLGDSALYLCASTRGGVLFGNTIYFGEGSWLTVV.

The chain is built from TRBV4-3 and TRBJ2-3, with a possible D match to TRBD2 (5 bases). V gave up 0 bases and J gave up 0 bases, with 13 bases separating them. CDR3 length: 17 residues. Germline lookup yields CDR1 LGHNA and CDR2 YSLEER. The DNA for the CDR3 is TGCGCCAGCAGCCAAGATGGGCGGGCCAGCAGCACAGATACGCAGTATTTT. Amino acids: CASSQDGRASSTDTQYF.

This clone appeared once. The V and J genes are TRBV4-1 and TRBJ2-7; 12 bases match TRBD2. Losses at the gene ends were 1 base for V and 1 base for J; bases not matched to a gene: 5. CDR1 and CDR2 from the germline V gene are MGHRA and YSYEKL. There are 17 residues in the CDR3. The CDR3 DNA follows: TGCGCCAGCAGCCAAGGGGGACTAGCGGGTAAATCCTACGAGCAGTACTTC. Residues: CASSQGGLAGKSYEQYF.

The rearrangement joins TRBV5-1 to TRBJ1-2, with no clear D. The germline V and J ends were trimmed by 3 bases and 6 bases, with 15 bases remaining between them. Germline CDR1 and CDR2: SGHRS and YFSETQ. CDR3 length: 14 amino acids. The CDR3 here is CASSSLREGHGYTF. The CDR3 coding sequence is TGCGCCAGCAGCTCCTTACGGGAGGGTCATGGCTACACCTTC. Complete variable domain (other parts from reference TRBV5-1 and TRBJ1-2): KAGVTQTPRYLIKTRGQQVTLSCSPISGHRSVSWYQQTPGQGLQFLFEYFSETQRNKGNFPGRFSGRQFSNSRSEMNVSTLELGDSALYLCASSSLREGHGYTFGSGTRLTVV.

V usage is TRBV6-5 and J usage is TRBJ1-6, with D tentatively TRBD1 (6 bases). The V gene's germline CDR1 is MNHEY and CDR2 SVGAGI. This CDR3 is built from 16 residues. Trimming pared 2 bases from V and 7 bases from J, leaving 15 bases between. The CDR3 region is CASSYQSQGPNSPLHF. CDR3 coding DNA: TGTGCCAGCAGTTACCAATCACAGGGACCAAATTCACCCCTCCACTTT.

The chain recombines TRBV30 with TRBJ1-1, with TRBD1 identical over 10 bases. The J segment lost 0 bases and the V segment lost 0 bases, leaving 4 bases of the junction unmatched. This CDR3 is built from 16 residues. Looked up from germline, CDR1 is GTSNPN and CDR2 is SVGIG (reference sequence). The CDR3 protein is CAWSVGTGALNTEAFF. CDR3 bases: TGTGCCTGGAGTGTTGGGACAGGGGCCCTGAACACTGAAGCTTTCTTT. The complete variable domain, with remaining parts taken from reference TRBV30 and TRBJ1-1, reads SQTIHQWPATLVQPVGSPLSLECTVEGTSNPNLYWYRQAAGRGLQLLFYSVGIGQISSEVPQNLSASRPQDRQFILSSKKLLLSDSGFYLCAWSVGTGALNTEAFFGQGTRLTVV.

The chain uses TRBV7-6 and TRBJ2-1, with a weak D call TRBD1 (6 bases). Germline assignment: CDR1 SGHVS and CDR2 FNYEAQ. Deletions cut 5 bases from V and 3 bases from J, with 17 bases between. The CDR3 runs to 16 residues. For the CDR3, the DNA is TGTGCCAGCAGCCGGGACGAACACAGGGACTACAATGAGCAGTTCTTC. Translating it yields CASSRDEHRDYNEQFF.

The rearrangement uses TRBV19 and TRBJ1-2, with 7 bases matching TRBD1. The trim removed 6 bases at V and 6 bases at J, leaving 25 bases unmatched. From germline, CDR1 is LNHDA and CDR2 SQIVND (reference sequence). The CDR3 sequence is 19 residues long. The chain's CDR3 is CASSRARRKFGTEVHGYTF. As DNA, the CDR3 is TGTGCCAGTAGCCGAGCGAGAAGAAAATTCGGGACAGAGGTTCATGGCTACACCTTC. The full variable domain, its missing parts supplied by reference TRBV19 and TRBJ1-2, is DGGITQSPKYLFRKEGQNVTLSCEQNLNHDAMYWYRQDPGQGLRLIYYSQIVNDFQKGDIAEGYSVSREKKESFPLTVTSAQKNPTAFYLCASSRARRKFGTEVHGYTFGSGTRLTVV.

The table lists this clone with a count of one. V usage is TRBV5-6 and J usage is TRBJ1-1, with 8 bases lining up with TRBD1. After removal of 4 bases from V and 1 base from J, the junction contained 3 bases not matched to a gene. In germline, CDR1 is SGHDT, CDR2 YYEEEE. There are 14 residues in the CDR3. The DNA for the CDR3 is TGTGCCAGCAGCCAGGGGACAGGGAACACTGAAGCTTTCTTT. It specifies CASSQGTGNTEAFF.

This chain connects TRBV4-3 to TRBJ1-1; D call uncertain. The germline gives CDR1 LGHNA, CDR2 YSLEER. V was trimmed by 2 bases and J by 1 base, leaving 8 bases between them. The CDR3 is 14 amino acids. The CDR3 here is CASSQLQKNTEAFF. CDR3 in DNA: TGCGCCAGCAGCCAACTACAGAAGAACACTGAAGCTTTCTTT.

This chain connects TRBV11-2 to TRBJ2-7; weak D call: TRBD1 (5 bases). V was trimmed by 5 bases and J by 4 bases, leaving 9 bases between them. The CDR3 spans 12 residues. Germline CDR1 is SGHAT and CDR2 is FQNNGV. The CDR3 spells CASSQTAYEQYF. CDR3 nucleotide sequence: TGTGCCAGCAGCCAGACAGCTTACGAGCAGTACTTC.

The V gene is TRBV2, the J gene TRBJ2-7; 8 nucleotides match TRBD1. V shed 3 bases, J shed 5 bases, and the junction held 6 bases outside the gene matches. Germline V gives CDR1 SNHLY, CDR2 FYNNEI. CDR3 length: 14 residues. The CDR3 spells CASSDGQGADEQYF. The CDR3 nucleotides read TGTGCCAGCAGTGACGGCCAGGGGGCGGACGAGCAGTACTTC.